The clone carrying this TCR beta chain has more than one count but fewer than ten. Its matching antigen is unknown. The data are from a study of response to subunit inactivated influenza vaccine. Whole-study findings and limits: The authors put forward the suggestion that each seasonal influenza vaccination may bring in only a limited number of new T cells.

TCRdb called the RT-PCR reads again in MiXCR, with one record for every CDR3 protein. The sample consists of about 700,000 distinct CDR3 sequences, approximately 15% of them appearing once. CDR3 length equals 15 residues. Trimming pared 2 bases from V and 6 bases from J, leaving 15 bases between. The chain employs TRBV12-3 or TRBV12-4 and TRBJ2-3; D remains unclear. This TCR was sampled from a man in his forties or fifties who received an inactivated influenza vaccine. This material consisted of PBMCs from blood, taken around 15 days before vaccination. In DNA, the CDR3 is TGTGCCAGCAGTTTACGTAGAGAAGGCGCGGATACGCAGTATTTT. Translated: CASSLRREGADTQYF.